These 21 T cell receptor beta chains were sequenced from one sample in a study of beta chain features in type 1 diabetes. The investigators reverse transcribed all of the isolated RNA, so they sequenced expressed TCRB transcripts. Here immunoSEQ multiplex PCR was the method, and the copy in TCRdb shows in-frame clones only, minus some. The profile shows roughly 350,000 clones, 8% to 13% of them singletons. Material: naive CD4+ T cells from blood. The receptors come from a woman aged 25-40 years in good health.

The gene calls are TRBV7-9 and TRBJ1-1; the D gene is possibly TRBD1 (6 bases). With 4 bases removed from V and 5 bases from J, the gap between germline ends came to 11 bases. Germline V gene lookup returns CDR1 SEHNR and CDR2 FQNEAQ (reference sequence). CDR3 length: 13 residues. Here the CDR3 DNA reads TGTGCCAGCAGCTCTCGACAGGAGACTGAAGCTTTCTTT. Encoded protein: CASSSRQETEAFF. The complete variable domain, with remaining parts taken from reference TRBV7-9 and TRBJ1-1, reads DTGVSQNPRHKITKRGQNVTFRCDPISEHNRLYWYRQTLGQGPEFLTYFQNEAQLEKSRLLSDRFSAERPKGSFSTLEIQRTEQGDSAMYLCASSSRQETEAFFGQGTRLTVV.

V gene TRBV6-5 combines with J gene TRBJ2-5; 10 bases fit TRBD2. The junction had 1 base not matched to a gene; V was cut back by 7 bases and J by 2 bases. The germline V gene has CDR1 MNHEY and CDR2 SVGAGI. This CDR3 has 13 residues. CDR3 nucleotides: TGTGCCAGCATACTAGCGGGACAAGAGACCCAGTACTTC. Its protein is CASILAGQETQYF.

Remarks on this clone: At one of its ends the junction is not consistent with the germline gene, which may arise from a read error. This chain uses TRBV7-9 with TRBJ1-1, with D tentatively TRBD1 (6 bases). CDR1 is SEHNR, CDR2 FQNEAQ, per germline (reference sequence). The CDR3 has 13 residues. Here the CDR3 DNA reads TGTGCCAGCACCTTACAGGGGAACACTGAAGCTTTCTTT. Its translation: CASTLQGNTEAFF.

V gene TRBV5-1 combines with J gene TRBJ2-6, with 7 positions matching TRBD1. The ends lost 5 bases at V and 4 bases at J; junction bases unmatched: 12. Germline lookup yields CDR1 SGHRS and CDR2 YFSETQ. This CDR3 contains 17 residues. CDR3 protein: CASRPGQTGGGANVLTF. CDR3 coding DNA: TGCGCCAGCAGACCGGGACAGACCGGTGGAGGGGCCAACGTCCTGACTTTC. Complete variable domain (other parts from reference TRBV5-1 and TRBJ2-6): KAGVTQTPRYLIKTRGQQVTLSCSPISGHRSVSWYQQTPGQGLQFLFEYFSETQRNKGNFPGRFSGRQFSNSRSEMNVSTLELGDSALYLCASRPGQTGGGANVLTFGAGSRLTVL.

The chain is built from TRBV7-9 and TRBJ2-7; 8 nucleotides line up with TRBD1. V gave up 4 bases and J gave up 3 bases; unmatched junction bases: 2. CDR1 is SEHNR and CDR2 is FQNEAQ in the germline V gene (reference sequence). CDR3 length: 13 amino acids. CDR3 region: CASSSGTGYEQYF. The CDR3 nucleotides are TGTGCCAGCAGCTCCGGGACAGGCTACGAGCAGTACTTC.

This clone has more than one count but fewer than ten. The chain links TRBV20-1 to TRBJ2-1, with D unresolved. V gave up 3 bases and J gave up 5 bases, with 2 bases separating them. The length of the CDR3 is 10 residues. Per germline, CDR1 DFQATT and CDR2 SNEGSKA (reference sequence). The CDR3 sequence: CSASNNEQFF. The CDR3 coding sequence is TGCAGTGCTAGTAACAATGAGCAGTTCTTC.

Only a few counts were recorded for this clone. The V call is TRBV7-9, the J call TRBJ1-2; 7 bases map to TRBD1. There are 17 residues in the CDR3. CDR1 and CDR2 from the germline V gene are SEHNR and FQNEAQ (reference sequence). J was trimmed by 8 bases and V by 10 bases; bases with no gene match: 25. This CDR3 reads CATPSIDRVMGTGGYTF. The CDR3 DNA sequence: TGTGCCACCCCGTCTATAGACAGGGTGATGGGGACTGGGGGCTACACCTTC.

This clone turned up a few times. In DNA, the CDR3 is TGTGCCAGCAGTTTATCGGGCTGGTATGGCAATCAGCCCCAGCATTTT. Amino acids: CASSLSGWYGNQPQHF. J is TRBJ1-5 and V is TRBV27; no reliable D call. CDR1 and CDR2 from the germline V gene are MNHEY and SMNVEV (reference sequence). V was cut by 0 bases and J by 2 bases, with 11 bases left in between. This CDR3 has 16 residues.

V is TRBV30 and J is TRBJ2-7; TRBD1 matches 7 bases. Per germline, CDR1 GTSNPN and CDR2 SVGIG (reference sequence). Trimming took 0 bases from V and 7 from J; bases not matched to a gene: 18. CDR3 size: 17 residues. The CDR3 DNA follows: TGTGCCTGGAGTGTAAAAGTCGGCCGGCAGGGGGATTGGGAGCAGTACTTC. Translated: CAWSVKVGRQGDWEQYF.

This clone was observed a few times. The chain uses TRBV30 and TRBJ1-1; D not resolved. This CDR3 comprises 15 residues. The germline V and J ends were trimmed by 2 bases and 0 bases, with 13 bases remaining between them. CDR1 and CDR2 from the germline V gene are GTSNPN and SVGIG (reference sequence). This CDR3 is CAWSPPKLLNTEAFF. CDR3 DNA: TGTGCCTGGAGTCCCCCAAAACTTTTGAACACTGAAGCTTTCTTT.

This sequence joins TRBV27 and TRBJ1-5; 9 nucleotides line up with TRBD1. Germline V CDR1 and CDR2: MNHEY, SMNVEV (reference sequence). This CDR3 comprises 15 residues. V shed 5 bases, J shed 6 bases, and the junction held 8 bases outside the gene matches. CDR3 nucleotides: TGTGCCAGCAGTGTCGGGACAGGGTTCGGTCAGCCCCAGCATTTT. This encodes CASSVGTGFGQPQHF.

The chain uses TRBV7-9 and TRBJ1-1; D call uncertain. Trimming pared 7 bases from V and 5 bases from J, leaving 14 bases between. Germline CDR1 reads SEHNR; CDR2 reads FQNEAQ (reference sequence). The CDR3 extends over 13 amino acids. The CDR3 is CASTLREGTEAFF. The CDR3 nucleotides are TGTGCCAGCACTCTTCGTGAGGGAACTGAAGCTTTCTTT.

There are a few counts of this clone. Here the CDR3 DNA reads TGTGCCAGCAGCTTAGGCCTTTACACAGGGCGGAGAACTGAAGCTTTCTTT. This translates into CASSLGLYTGRRTEAFF. This chain links TRBV7-2 with TRBJ1-1; maybe TRBD1 (6 bases). Germline V gene sequence: CDR1 SGHTA, CDR2 FQGNSA. V lost 1 base, J lost 5 bases, and 20 bases lay in between. The CDR3 is made up of 17 amino acids.

This chain connects TRBV11-2 to TRBJ2-7, with 12 bases fitting TRBD1. Germline V CDR1 and CDR2: SGHAT, FQNNGV. CDR3 length: 16 amino acids. With V trimmed by 1 base and J by 3 bases, 4 bases remained unmatched. CDR3 DNA sequence: TGTGCCAGCAGCTTAGGCCGGGACAGGGGGCGCTACGAGCAGTACTTC. It encodes CASSLGRDRGRYEQYF.

The V gene is TRBV11-2, the J gene TRBJ1-1; maybe TRBD1 (5 bases). The germline V and J ends were trimmed by 3 bases and 1 base, with 9 bases remaining between them. The CDR3 loop spans 14 amino acids. Germline CDR1 reads SGHAT; CDR2 reads FQNNGV. The CDR3 loop is CASSLPTGNTEAFF. CDR3 nucleotide sequence: TGTGCCAGCAGCTTGCCTACAGGGAACACTGAAGCTTTCTTT.

This clone appeared a few times. Other DNA sequences of this sample code for an identical CDR3. The rearrangement uses TRBV7-2 and TRBJ1-1; D is uncertain. V was cut by 0 bases and J by 3 bases, with 5 bases left in between. The CDR3 has 13 residues. Germline V gene lookup returns CDR1 SGHTA and CDR2 FQGNSA. The CDR3 bases are TGTGCCAGCAGCTTAGCGTCGGACACTGAAGCTTTCTTT. Its protein is CASSLASDTEAFF.

This clone was found a few times. The same CDR3 is also encoded by other DNA sequences in this sample. This chain links TRBV7-2 with TRBJ2-5; 8 bases align to TRBD1. Germline trimming cut 5 bases from V and 5 bases from J; bases unmatched to any gene: 4. Per germline, CDR1 SGHTA and CDR2 FQGNSA. This CDR3 contains 13 residues. The chain's CDR3 is CASSSQGAETQYF. DNA of the CDR3: TGTGCCAGCAGCAGTCAGGGGGCGGAGACCCAGTACTTC.

This clone has more than one count but fewer than ten. This chain joins TRBV28 and TRBJ2-6, with 12 bases identical to TRBD2. This CDR3 comprises 18 residues. CDR1 and CDR2 (germline): MDHEN, SYDVKM. V lost 5 bases to trimming and J lost 5 bases; unmatched junction nucleotides: 10. CDR3 in DNA: TGTGCCAGCAGTGGTGCTAGCGGGAGGGCCTACAGGGCCAACGTCCTGACTTTC. Encoded protein: CASSGASGRAYRANVLTF.

V and J are TRBV9 and TRBJ2-7; TRBD1 aligns across 10 bases. The ends lost 8 bases at V and 2 bases at J; junction bases unmatched: 10. The CDR3 covers 15 residues. CDR1 and CDR2 from the germline V gene are SGDLS and YYNGEE. The CDR3 DNA is TGTGCCAGTTCCACGGGACAGGGGAATCCCTACGAGCAGTACTTC. Encoded protein: CASSTGQGNPYEQYF. The full variable domain, with the rest looked up from reference TRBV9 and TRBJ2-7, is DSGVTQTPKHLITATGQRVTLRCSPRSGDLSVYWYQQSLDQGLQFLIQYYNGEERAKGNILERFSAQQFPDLHSELNLSSLELGDSALYFCASSTGQGNPYEQYFGPGTRLTVT.

As regards this clone: Other DNA sequences of this sample code for an identical CDR3. The V gene is TRBV30, the J gene TRBJ1-5, with 7 bases identical to TRBD1. CDR1 and CDR2 (germline): GTSNPN, SVGIG (reference sequence). Trimming at V came to 0 bases and at J to 4 bases, leaving 0 bases not matched to a gene. This CDR3 has 13 residues. CDR3 sequence: CAWSVQGNQPQHF. Written as DNA, the CDR3 is TGTGCCTGGAGTGTACAGGGGAATCAGCCCCAGCATTTT.

This chain joins TRBV7-9 and TRBJ2-1, with D perhaps TRBD1 (6 bases). V dropped 2 bases and J dropped 2 bases, with 10 bases sitting between them. The CDR3 runs to 15 residues. CDR1 SEHNR and CDR2 FQNEAQ come from the germline V gene (reference sequence). In DNA form, the CDR3 reads TGTGCCAGCAGCTTACAGGGGATGGCCTACAATGAGCAGTTCTTC. Protein product: CASSLQGMAYNEQFF.